Listed below are T cell receptor beta chains from one sample, sequenced in a study of blood T cell repertoires in COVID-19. This table comes from immunoSEQ multiplex PCR, and its TCRdb copy is limited to in-frame clones, with some not included. Among roughly 160,000 clones listed, about 86% were seen once. Sequenced sample: peripheral blood. Every receptor here comes from a woman between 70 and 85 years old with COVID-19, enrolled during active disease. The CDR3 runs from the conserved cysteine through the conserved F or W. Each record gives: D gene, V gene, J gene, clone size, CDR3 length, CDR3 DNA, CDR3 protein. D genes are given only for firm matches. Expanded clones get a size class; other rows say once, few or many, or leave the size out.

>TRBD1|TRBV28|TRBJ1-6|NA|15
TGTGCCAGCTGGGCGGGAAGACAGGGGAATTCACCCCTCCACTTT
CASWAGRQGNSPLHF
>TRBD1|TRBV12-3/TRBV12-4|TRBJ2-5|once|12
TGTGCCAGCAGTTTAGGCGGACAGGACCAGTACTTC
CASSLGGQDQYF
>TRBD1|TRBV18|TRBJ1-1|NA|17
TGTGCCAGCTCACCCTTTCGAATGCAGGGGGCGCGGACTGAAGCTTTCTTT
CASSPFRMQGARTEAFF
>TRBD2|TRBV7-3|TRBJ2-1|NA|17
TGTGCCAGCAGCTTATCTAGCGGGGGGGCAGGATACAATGAGCAGTTCTTC
CASSLSSGGAGYNEQFF
>NA|TRBV15|TRBJ1-5|NA|16
TGTGCCACCAGCAGAGGCTTAGAAAGAGTCAATCAGCCCCAGCATTTT
CATSRGLERVNQPQHF
>NA|TRBV28|TRBJ2-1|NA|16
TGTGCCAGCGGATCGCCGTGGGGGGTGAGTTACAATGAGCAGTTCTTC
CASGSPWGVSYNEQFF
>NA|TRBV4-1|TRBJ1-1|NA|15
TGCGCCAGCAGCCAAGCCCCAGGATATAACACTGAAGCTTTCTTT
CASSQAPGYNTEAFF
>TRBD1|TRBV28|TRBJ1-2|NA|16
TGTGCCACCCCAAGGACAGGGGGCCGCGGAAGCTATGGCTACACCTTC
CATPRTGGRGSYGYTF
>NA|TRBV30|TRBJ1-1|NA|17
TGTGCCTGGAGTATCCCAGGGTATGCGACGCCGAACACTGAAGCTTTCTTT
CAWSIPGYATPNTEAFF
>TRBD1|TRBV7-2|TRBJ2-5|NA|18
TGTGCCAGCAGCTTAGTGAGCGGGGGACAGGGGGCTCGGGAGACCCAGTACTTC
CASSLVSGGQGARETQYF
>TRBD1|TRBV4-2|TRBJ1-1|once|15
TGTGCCAGCAGCCAAGGGAGGGGGCCGGACACTGAAGCTTTCTTT
CASSQGRGPDTEAFF
>TRBD1|TRBV5-4|TRBJ2-3|NA|15
TGTGCCAGCAGCCTCCACAGGGGGGGCACAGATACGCAGTATTTT
CASSLHRGGTDTQYF
>NA|TRBV6-5|TRBJ1-1|NA|13
TGTGCCAGCAGTTACACAGGCTACACTGAAGCTTTCTTT
CASSYTGYTEAFF
>TRBD2|TRBV4-1|TRBJ2-5|NA|19
TGCGCCAGCAGCCAAGATCCCCTAACTAGCGGGGGATCGTCAGAGACCCAGTACTTC
CASSQDPLTSGGSSETQYF
>TRBD1|TRBV29-1|TRBJ2-6|NA|15
TGCAGCGTTCCCACAGGGGCTGGTGGGGCCAACGTCCTGACTTTC
CSVPTGAGGANVLTF
>NA|TRBV28|TRBJ1-1|NA|14
TGTGCCAGCAGCCGGGGGGACCGAGCCACTGAAGCTTTCTTT
CASSRGDRATEAFF
>NA|TRBV4-1|TRBJ2-1|NA|16
TGCGCCAGCAGCCAAGAAACGGGGCAGGGGAGGGGTGAGCAGTTCTTC
CASSQETGQGRGEQFF
>TRBD1|TRBV2|TRBJ1-1|NA|14
TGTGCCAGCATTAGGGGACAGGGGAGCACTGAAGCTTTCTTT
CASIRGQGSTEAFF
>TRBD1|TRBV19|TRBJ2-1|NA|13
TGTGCCACCGGGACAGGGGCCTACAATGAGCAGTTCTTC
CATGTGAYNEQFF
>NA|TRBV6-4|TRBJ1-1|NA|13
TGTGCCAGCAGTGATGAGGGTAACACTGAAGCTTTCTTT
CASSDEGNTEAFF
>TRBD1|TRBV5-1|TRBJ2-2|NA|16
TGCGCCAGCAGCTTTTCCGGGACAGCGAACACCGGGGAGCTGTTTTTT
CASSFSGTANTGELFF
>NA|TRBV6-1|TRBJ1-2|NA|16
TGTGCCAGCAGTGAAGCGAAGGACAGAAGATACTATGGCTACACCTTC
CASSEAKDRRYYGYTF
>TRBD1|TRBV5-1|TRBJ2-3|NA|16
TGCGCCAGCAGCTTGCCCGGGACAGGGGGTTATGATACGCAGTATTTT
CASSLPGTGGYDTQYF
>NA|TRBV29-1|TRBJ2-1|NA|14
TGCAGCGTTATTGGGTTGGGCAAAGGGGGTGAGCAGTTCTTC
CSVIGLGKGGEQFF
>NA|TRBV25-1|TRBJ1-4|few|16
TGTGCCAGCAGTGGCGACAATAGGGGAACTAATGAAAAACTGTTTTTT
CASSGDNRGTNEKLFF
>NA|TRBV2|TRBJ2-3|once|13
TGTGCCAGCAGACCACTGTCCACAGATACGCAGTATTTT
CASRPLSTDTQYF
>NA|TRBV21-1|TRBJ2-5|few|19
TGTGCCAGCCCCCTCTGGTACGCCGAGGACAGGGGAAACCAAGAGACCCAGTACTTC
CASPLWYAEDRGNQETQYF
>NA|TRBV4-1|TRBJ2-3|NA|16
TGCGCCAGCAGCCAAGGTCGCGGAGGCCACACAGATACGCAGTATTTT
CASSQGRGGHTDTQYF